This TCR beta chain appears in the sequencing data of a study of cytomegalovirus exposure and HLA in healthy donors. Profiled with immunoSEQ multiplex PCR; TCRdb holds only in-frame clones, not every one. The table has fewer than 350,000 clones, more than 75% seen once. General study points: Among TCR beta chains, those listed as cytomegalovirus-associated numbered more than 150.

Deletions cut 0 bases from V and 2 bases from J, with 9 bases between. The CDR3 has 14 amino acids. In germline, CDR1 is SGHDT, CDR2 YYEEEE. As for this clone: Its antigen remains unidentified.

Sequencing input: PBMCs. The source of this sequence is a woman aged 18-30 years in good health and CMV-seronegative. The J gene is TRBJ2-7, the V gene TRBV5-6, with D possibly matching TRBD1 (5 bases). The CDR3, as DNA: TGTGCCAGCAGCTTGGAGCAGGGCGCCTACGAGCAGTACTTC. Encoded protein: CASSLEQGAYEQYF.